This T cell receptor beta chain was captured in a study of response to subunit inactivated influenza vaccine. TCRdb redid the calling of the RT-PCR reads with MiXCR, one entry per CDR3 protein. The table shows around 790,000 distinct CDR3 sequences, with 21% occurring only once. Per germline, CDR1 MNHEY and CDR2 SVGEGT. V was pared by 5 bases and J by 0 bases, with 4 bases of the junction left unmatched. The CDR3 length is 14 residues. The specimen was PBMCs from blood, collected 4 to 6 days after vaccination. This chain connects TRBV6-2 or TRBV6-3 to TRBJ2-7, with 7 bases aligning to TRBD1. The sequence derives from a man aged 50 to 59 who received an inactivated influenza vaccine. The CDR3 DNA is TGTGCCAGCAGTGCTTACAGGGGCTCCTACGAGCAGTACTTC. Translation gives CASSAYRGSYEQYF.